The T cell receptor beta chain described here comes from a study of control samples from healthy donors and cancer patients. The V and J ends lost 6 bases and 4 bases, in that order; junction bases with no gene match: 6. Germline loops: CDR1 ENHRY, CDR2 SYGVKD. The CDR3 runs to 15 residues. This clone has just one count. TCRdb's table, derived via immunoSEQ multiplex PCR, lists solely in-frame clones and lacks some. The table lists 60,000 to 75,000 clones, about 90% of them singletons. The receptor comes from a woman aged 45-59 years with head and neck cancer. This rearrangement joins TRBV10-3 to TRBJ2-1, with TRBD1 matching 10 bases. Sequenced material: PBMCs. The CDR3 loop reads CAIRTGQGSYNEQFF. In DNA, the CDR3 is TGTGCCATCAGGACGGGACAGGGGAGTTACAATGAGCAGTTCTTC.